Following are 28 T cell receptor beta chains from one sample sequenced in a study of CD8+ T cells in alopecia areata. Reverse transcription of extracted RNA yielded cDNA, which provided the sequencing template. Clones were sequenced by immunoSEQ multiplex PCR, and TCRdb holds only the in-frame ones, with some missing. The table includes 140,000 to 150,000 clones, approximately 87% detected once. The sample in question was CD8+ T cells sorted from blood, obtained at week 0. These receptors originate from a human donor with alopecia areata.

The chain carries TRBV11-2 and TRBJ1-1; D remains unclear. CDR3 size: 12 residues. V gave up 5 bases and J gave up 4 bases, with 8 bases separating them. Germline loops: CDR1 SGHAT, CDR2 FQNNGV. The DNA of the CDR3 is TGTGCCAGCAGCCACGGTAGCACTGAAGCTTTCTTT. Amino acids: CASSHGSTEAFF. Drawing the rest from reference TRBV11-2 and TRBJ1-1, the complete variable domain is EAGVAQSPRYKIIEKRQSVAFWCNPISGHATLYWYQQILGQGPKLLIQFQNNGVVDDSQLPKDRFSAERLKGVDSTLKIQPAKLEDSAVYLCASSHGSTEAFFGQGTRLTVV.

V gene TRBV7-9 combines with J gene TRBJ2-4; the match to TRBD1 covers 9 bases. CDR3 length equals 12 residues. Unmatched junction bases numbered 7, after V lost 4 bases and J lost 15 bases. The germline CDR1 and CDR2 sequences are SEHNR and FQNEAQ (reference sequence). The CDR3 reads CASSSTGGWWYF. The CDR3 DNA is TGTGCCAGCAGCTCGACAGGGGGGTGGTGGTACTTC.

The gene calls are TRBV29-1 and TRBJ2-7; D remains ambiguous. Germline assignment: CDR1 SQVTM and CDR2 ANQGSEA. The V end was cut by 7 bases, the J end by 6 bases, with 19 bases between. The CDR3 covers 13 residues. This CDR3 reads CSAPGPESGEQYF. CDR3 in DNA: TGCAGCGCACCGGGCCCCGAGTCCGGCGAGCAGTACTTC.

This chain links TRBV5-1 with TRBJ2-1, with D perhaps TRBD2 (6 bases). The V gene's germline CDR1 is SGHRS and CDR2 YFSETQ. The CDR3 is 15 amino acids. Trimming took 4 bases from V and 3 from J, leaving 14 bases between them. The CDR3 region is CASSTGVADYNEQFF. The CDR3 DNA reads TGCGCCAGCAGCACCGGAGTAGCGGACTACAATGAGCAGTTCTTC. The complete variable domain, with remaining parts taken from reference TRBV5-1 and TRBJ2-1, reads KAGVTQTPRYLIKTRGQQVTLSCSPISGHRSVSWYQQTPGQGLQFLFEYFSETQRNKGNFPGRFSGRQFSNSRSEMNVSTLELGDSALYLCASSTGVADYNEQFFGPGTRLTVL.

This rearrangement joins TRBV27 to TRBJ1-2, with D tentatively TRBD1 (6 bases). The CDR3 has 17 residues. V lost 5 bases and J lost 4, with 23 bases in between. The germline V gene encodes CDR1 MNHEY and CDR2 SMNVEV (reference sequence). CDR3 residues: CASSLTGGRGGGYGYTF. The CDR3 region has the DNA TGTGCCAGCAGTCTGACAGGAGGCAGGGGCGGAGGCTATGGCTACACCTTC.

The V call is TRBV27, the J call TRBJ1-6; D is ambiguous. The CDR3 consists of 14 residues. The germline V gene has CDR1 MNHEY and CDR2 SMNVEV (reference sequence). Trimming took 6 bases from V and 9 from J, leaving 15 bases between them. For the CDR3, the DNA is TGTGCCAGCAGCTTTTCCCCTCAGAGTTCACCCCTCCACTTT. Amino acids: CASSFSPQSSPLHF.

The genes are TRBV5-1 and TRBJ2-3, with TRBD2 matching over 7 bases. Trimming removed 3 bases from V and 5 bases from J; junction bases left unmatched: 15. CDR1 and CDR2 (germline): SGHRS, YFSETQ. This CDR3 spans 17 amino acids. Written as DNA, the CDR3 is TGCGCCAGCAGCTCACCGAAAGGCGGGAGTGGTGAAGATACGCAGTATTTT. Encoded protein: CASSSPKGGSGEDTQYF.

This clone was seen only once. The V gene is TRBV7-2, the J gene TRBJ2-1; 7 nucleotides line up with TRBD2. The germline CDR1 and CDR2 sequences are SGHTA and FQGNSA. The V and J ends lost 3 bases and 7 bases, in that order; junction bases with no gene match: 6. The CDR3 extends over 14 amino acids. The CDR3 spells CASSFGLGANEQFF. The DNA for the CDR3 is TGTGCCAGCAGCTTTGGACTAGGGGCGAATGAGCAGTTCTTC.

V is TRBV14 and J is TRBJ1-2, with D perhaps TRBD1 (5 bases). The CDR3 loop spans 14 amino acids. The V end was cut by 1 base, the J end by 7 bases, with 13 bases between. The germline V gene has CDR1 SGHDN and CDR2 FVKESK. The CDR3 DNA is TGTGCCAGCAGCCAAGTACGGGACTATAGTGGCTACACCTTC. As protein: CASSQVRDYSGYTF.

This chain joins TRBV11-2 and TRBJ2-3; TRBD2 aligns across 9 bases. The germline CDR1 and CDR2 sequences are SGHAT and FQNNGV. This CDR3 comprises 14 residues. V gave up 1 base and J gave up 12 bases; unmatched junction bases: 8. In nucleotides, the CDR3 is TGTGCCAGCAGCTTAGGACCTAGCGGGGTGGCTCAGTATTTT. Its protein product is CASSLGPSGVAQYF.

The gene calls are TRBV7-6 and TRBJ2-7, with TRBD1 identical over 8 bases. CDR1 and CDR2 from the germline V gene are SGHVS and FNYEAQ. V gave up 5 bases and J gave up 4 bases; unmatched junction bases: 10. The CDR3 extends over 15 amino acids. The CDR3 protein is CASSPNDRGGYEQYF. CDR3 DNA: TGTGCCAGCAGCCCGAACGACAGGGGAGGATACGAGCAGTACTTC. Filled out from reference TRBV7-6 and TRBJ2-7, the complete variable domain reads GAGVSQSPRYKVTKRGQDVALRCDPISGHVSLYWYRQALGQGPEFLTYFNYEAQQDKSGLPNDRFSAERPEGSISTLTIQRTEQRDSAMYRCASSPNDRGGYEQYFGPGTRLTVT.

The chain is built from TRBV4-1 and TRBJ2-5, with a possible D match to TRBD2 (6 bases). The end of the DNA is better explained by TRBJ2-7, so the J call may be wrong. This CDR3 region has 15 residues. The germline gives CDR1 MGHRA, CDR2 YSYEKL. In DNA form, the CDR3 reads TGCGCCAGCAGCCAAGAGAATCGGGGGACCTACGAGCAGTACTTC. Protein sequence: CASSQENRGTYEQYF.

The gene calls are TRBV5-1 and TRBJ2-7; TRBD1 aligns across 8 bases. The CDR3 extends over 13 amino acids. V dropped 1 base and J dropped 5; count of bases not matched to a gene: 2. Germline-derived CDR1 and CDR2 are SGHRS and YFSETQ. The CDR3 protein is CASSLTGGHEQYF. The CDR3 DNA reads TGCGCCAGCAGCTTGACAGGGGGTCACGAGCAGTACTTC.

The CDR3 sequence: CASSEPLREGETQYF. CDR3 nucleotide sequence: TGTGCCAGCAGCGAGCCCTTGCGGGAGGGAGAGACCCAGTACTTC. This chain uses TRBV7-9 with TRBJ2-5, with TRBD2 matching 9 bases. This CDR3 is 15 amino acids long. The junction had 8 bases not matched to a gene; V was cut back by 5 bases and J by 4 bases. Per germline, CDR1 SEHNR and CDR2 FQNEAQ (reference sequence).

The CDR3 sequence: CASSSHADTQYF. DNA for the CDR3: TGTGCCAGCAGTTCCCATGCCGATACGCAGTATTTT. The genes are TRBV27 and TRBJ2-3, with no clear D. Germline assignment: CDR1 MNHEY and CDR2 SMNVEV (reference sequence). The CDR3 extends over 12 amino acids. V lost 4 bases and J lost 6, with 8 bases in between.

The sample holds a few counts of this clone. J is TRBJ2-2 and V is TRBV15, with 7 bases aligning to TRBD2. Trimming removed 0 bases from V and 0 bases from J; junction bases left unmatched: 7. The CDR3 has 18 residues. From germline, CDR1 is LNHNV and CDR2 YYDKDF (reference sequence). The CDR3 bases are TGTGCCACCAGCAGAGATTATGAGCGGGGACCGAACACCGGGGAGCTGTTTTTT. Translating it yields CATSRDYERGPNTGELFF.

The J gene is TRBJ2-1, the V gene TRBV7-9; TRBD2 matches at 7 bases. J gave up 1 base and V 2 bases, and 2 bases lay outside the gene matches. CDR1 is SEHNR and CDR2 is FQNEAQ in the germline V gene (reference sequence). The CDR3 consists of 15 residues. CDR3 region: CASSLTGGSYNEQFF. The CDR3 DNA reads TGTGCCAGCAGCTTAACGGGGGGATCCTACAATGAGCAGTTCTTC.

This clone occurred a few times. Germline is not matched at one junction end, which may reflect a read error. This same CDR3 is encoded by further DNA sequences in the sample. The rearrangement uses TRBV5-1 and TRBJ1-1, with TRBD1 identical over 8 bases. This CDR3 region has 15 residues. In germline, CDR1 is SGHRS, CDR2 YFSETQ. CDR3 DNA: TGCGCCAGCAGCCTCGACAGGGGCCTGAACACCGAAGCTTTCTTT. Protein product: CASSLDRGLNTEAFF.

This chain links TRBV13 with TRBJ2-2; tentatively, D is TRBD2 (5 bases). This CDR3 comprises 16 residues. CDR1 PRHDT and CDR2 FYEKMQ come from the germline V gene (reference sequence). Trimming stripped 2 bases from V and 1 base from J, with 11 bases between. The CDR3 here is CASSLSERGNTGELFF. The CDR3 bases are TGTGCCAGCAGCTTAAGTGAACGGGGGAACACCGGGGAGCTGTTTTTT.

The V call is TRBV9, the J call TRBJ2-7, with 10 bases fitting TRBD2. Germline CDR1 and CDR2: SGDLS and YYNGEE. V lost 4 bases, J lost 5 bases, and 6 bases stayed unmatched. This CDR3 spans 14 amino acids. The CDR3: CASSTGTSGNEQYF. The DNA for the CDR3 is TGTGCCAGCAGCACAGGAACTAGCGGGAACGAGCAGTACTTC.

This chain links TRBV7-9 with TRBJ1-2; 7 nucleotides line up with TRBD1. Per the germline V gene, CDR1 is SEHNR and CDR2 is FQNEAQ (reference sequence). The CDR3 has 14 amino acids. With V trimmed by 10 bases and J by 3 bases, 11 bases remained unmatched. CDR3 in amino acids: CATLGQPSDYGYTF. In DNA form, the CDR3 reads TGTGCCACCCTGGGACAGCCGAGCGACTATGGCTACACCTTC.

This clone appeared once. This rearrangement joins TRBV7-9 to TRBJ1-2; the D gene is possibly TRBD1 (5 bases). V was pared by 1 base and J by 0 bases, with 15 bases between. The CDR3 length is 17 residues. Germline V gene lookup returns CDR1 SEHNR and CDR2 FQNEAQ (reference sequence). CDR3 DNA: TGTGCCAGCAGCTTAGGGGCTCTAGACAGCGCTAACTATGGCTACACCTTC. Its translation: CASSLGALDSANYGYTF.

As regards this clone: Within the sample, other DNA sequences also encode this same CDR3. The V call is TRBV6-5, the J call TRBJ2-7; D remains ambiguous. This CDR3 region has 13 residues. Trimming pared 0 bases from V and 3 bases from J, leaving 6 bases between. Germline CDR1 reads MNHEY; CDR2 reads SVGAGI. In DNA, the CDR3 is TGTGCCAGCAGTTACTCGACGGGCTACGAGCAGTACTTC. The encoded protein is CASSYSTGYEQYF.

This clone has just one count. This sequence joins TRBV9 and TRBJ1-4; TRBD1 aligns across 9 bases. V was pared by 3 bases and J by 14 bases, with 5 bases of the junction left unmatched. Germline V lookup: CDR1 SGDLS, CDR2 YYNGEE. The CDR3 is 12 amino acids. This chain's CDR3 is CASSGQGDFLFF. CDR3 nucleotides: TGTGCCAGCAGCGGACAGGGGGATTTTCTGTTTTTT.

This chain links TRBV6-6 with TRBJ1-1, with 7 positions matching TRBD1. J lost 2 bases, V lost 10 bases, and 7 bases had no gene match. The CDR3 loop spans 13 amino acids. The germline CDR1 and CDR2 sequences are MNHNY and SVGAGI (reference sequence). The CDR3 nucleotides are TGTGCCACCACATGGGACAGAAACACTGAAGCTTTCTTT. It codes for CATTWDRNTEAFF.

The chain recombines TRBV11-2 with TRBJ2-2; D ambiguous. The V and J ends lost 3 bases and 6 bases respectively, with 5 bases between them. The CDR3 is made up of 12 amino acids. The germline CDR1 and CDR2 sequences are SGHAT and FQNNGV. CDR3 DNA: TGTGCCAGCAGCTTGGGGTCCGGGGAGCTGTTTTTT. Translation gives CASSLGSGELFF.

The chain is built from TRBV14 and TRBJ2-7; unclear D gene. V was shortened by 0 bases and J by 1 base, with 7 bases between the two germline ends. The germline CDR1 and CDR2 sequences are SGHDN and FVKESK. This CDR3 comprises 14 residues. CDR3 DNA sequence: TGTGCCAGCAGCCAAGAAGTGGGGTCCTACGAGCAGTACTTC. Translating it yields CASSQEVGSYEQYF.

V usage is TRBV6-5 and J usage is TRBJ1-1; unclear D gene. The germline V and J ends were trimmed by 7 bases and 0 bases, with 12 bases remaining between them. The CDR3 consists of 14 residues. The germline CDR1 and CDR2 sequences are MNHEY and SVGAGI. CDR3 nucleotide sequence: TGTGCCAGCAAGGTGGAGCTTATGAACACTGAAGCTTTCTTT. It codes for CASKVELMNTEAFF.